This T cell receptor beta chain was identified in a study of control samples from healthy donors and cancer patients. Sequenced by immunoSEQ multiplex PCR; TCRdb stores in-frame clones only, minus some. This sample has approximately 58,000 clones, with 80% to 90% found just once. A few counts support this clone. Source material: PBMCs. The sequence was collected from a woman aged 55-75 years with lung cancer.

The CDR3 here is CASSLTSGSFVEQYF. The CDR3 nucleotides are TGCGCCAGCAGCCTGACTAGCGGGAGTTTCGTCGAGCAGTACTTC. J is TRBJ2-7 and V is TRBV5-1; 12 nucleotides align to TRBD2. Unmatched junction bases numbered 8, after V lost 4 bases and J lost 6 bases. In germline, CDR1 is SGHRS, CDR2 YFSETQ. This CDR3 is 15 amino acids long.